The sequence of this T cell receptor (beta chain) was determined in a study of cytomegalovirus exposure and HLA in healthy donors. Study-wide findings and caveats: First-cohort TCR clusters were later found to tend to co-occur in the 120 or so validation repertoires. Rarity marked most TCR sequences, yet some public TCRs occurred in many donors. In vitro confirmation showed three CMV-associated chains to be CMV antigen specific.

The CDR3 has 12 amino acids. V gave up 5 bases and J gave up 6 bases, with 10 bases separating them. CDR1 and CDR2 (germline): SGHAT, FQDESV (reference sequence). Generated by immunoSEQ multiplex PCR, the TCRdb table keeps only in-frame clones and is missing some. In the table there are 100,000 to 150,000 clones, approximately 89% of which are singletons. This clone was seen only once. What it binds is unknown. Specimen: PBMCs. The chain couples TRBV11-1 to TRBJ1-1; D uncertain. The source of this sequence is a man aged 30 to 39 in good health and CMV-seronegative. The CDR3 spells CASSPNQAEAFF. The CDR3 nucleotides are TGTGCCAGCAGCCCGAATCAGGCTGAAGCTTTCTTT.